Listed below are T cell receptor beta chains from one sample, sequenced in a study of blood T cell repertoires in COVID-19. Measured with immunoSEQ multiplex PCR; TCRdb has only the in-frame clones, and not every one. The sample has hundreds of thousands of clones, under 90% seen once. Material: PBMCs or T cells enriched from blood (not recorded which). The receptors stem from an older woman who had recovered from COVID-19. Each CDR3 is given with its conserved first and last residue. D genes are given only for firm matches. Clone size is shown for a subset of rows, as once, few, many or a class of expanded clone.

- TRBJ2-2 TRBD2 TRBV7-2 CASSSRTSGYTGELFF TGTGCCAGCAGCTCCAGGACTAGCGGATACACCGGGGAGCTGTTTTTT
many TRBJ1-1 - TRBV7-9 CASAGEGEGEAFF TGTGCCAGCGCCGGGGAAGGGGAGGGTGAAGCTTTCTTT
- TRBJ1-3 - TRBV24-1 CAAPKVGLTGNTIYF TGTGCCGCACCGAAAGTCGGTCTGACTGGAAACACCATATATTTT
- TRBJ1-2 TRBD1 TRBV6-5 CASSYSDRVGYTF TGTGCCAGCAGTTACTCGGACAGGGTGGGCTACACCTTC
- TRBJ2-3 TRBD2 TRBV9 CASSPRLLAAGGGTSDTQYF TGTGCCAGCAGCCCACGGTTATTGGCAGCCGGCGGGGGAACATCAGATACGCAGTATTTT
few TRBJ1-2 - TRBV2 CASRRQFYGYTF TGTGCCAGCAGGAGACAGTTTTATGGCTACACCTTC
- TRBJ2-6 - TRBV5-1 CASNPAGTSGANVLTF TGCGCCAGCAATCCGGCGGGTACCTCTGGGGCCAACGTCCTGACTTTC
- TRBJ1-6 TRBD1 TRBV19 CASSKGQARSNSLLHF TGTGCCAGTAGCAAGGGACAGGCCAGGAGCAATTCACTCCTCCACTTT
- TRBJ1-5 - TRBV7-2 CASSLGGQNNQPQHF TGTGCCAGCAGCTTAGGAGGGCAGAACAATCAGCCCCAGCATTTT
- TRBJ1-5 TRBD1 TRBV6-5 CASSWETGVSNQPQHF TGTGCCAGCAGTTGGGAGACAGGGGTAAGCAATCAGCCCCAGCATTTT
- TRBJ2-5 - TRBV5-4 CASSGTTEETQYF TGTGCCAGCTCCGGGACAACTGAAGAGACCCAGTACTTC
many TRBJ1-3 TRBD1 TRBV28 CASSLTGGQGNTIYF TGTGCCAGCAGTTTGACAGGGGGCCAAGGAAACACCATATATTTT
- TRBJ2-7 TRBD1 TRBV19 CASSGGTGVYEQYF TGTGCCAGTAGTGGAGGGACAGGGGTTTACGAGCAGTACTTC
- TRBJ2-2 - TRBV2 CASSERSGKGGELFF TGTGCCAGCAGTGAAAGGTCAGGGAAGGGCGGGGAGCTGTTTTTT
- TRBJ2-3 - TRBV10-3 CAISAGRDTQYF TGTGCCATCAGTGCGGGGAGAGATACGCAGTATTTT